A single T cell receptor (beta chain) is shown here with its context. The antigen remains unidentified. The sample is drawn from a study of cytomegalovirus exposure and HLA in healthy donors. In the study overall: One earlier analysis, a look at around 180 million T cells, found about 100 million unique TCR beta sequences. Study findings and constraints: A later analysis by the authors found several of the most significant clusters apparently linked to common viral pathogens. Analysis performed later found around 15,000 TCR beta sequences associated with HLA alleles at 0.05 false discovery rate. Researchers reported from a later analysis that most CMV-associated TCR beta chains appeared HLA-restricted.

This CDR3 spans 14 amino acids. Looked up from germline, CDR1 is MNHNS and CDR2 is SASEGT. The V gene end was trimmed by 4 bases and the J gene end by 7 bases; junction bases not matched to a gene: 6. Vbeta (60) and Jbeta (13) primers were used in the PCR. The data were produced by immunoSEQ multiplex PCR, yet TCRdb's version contains in-frame clones alone and is incomplete. The sample carries tens of thousands of clones, approximately 80% recorded once. J is TRBJ1-2 and V is TRBV6-1, with 10 bases identical to TRBD1. Source material: PBMCs. This receptor was identified in a young man in good health and CMV-seronegative. CDR3 sequence: CASSGDRGRFGYTF. The CDR3, as DNA: TGTGCCAGCAGTGGAGACAGGGGGCGTTTTGGCTACACCTTC.